This TCR beta chain emerged from a study of early T cells in non-severe SARS-CoV-2 infection. MiXCR, run by TCRdb on the 5' RACE reads, gives a single entry per CDR3 protein. The data hold approximately 21,000 distinct CDR3 sequences, with about 5.6% observed a single time. The CDR3 loop spans 14 amino acids. Trimming cost V 6 bases and J 4 bases; bases outside gene matches: 5. This clonotype was observed many times. This receptor was identified in an adult who was a healthcare worker with PCR-confirmed SARS-CoV-2 infection or an uninfected control (not recorded which). The material sequenced was whole blood. This chain links TRBV12-3 or TRBV12-4 with TRBJ2-3; 9 nucleotides match TRBD2. The CDR3 bases are TGTGCCAGCAGAATAGCGGGAGCGGCAGATACGCAGTATTTT. Protein sequence: CASRIAGAADTQYF.